Presented here are 13 T cell receptor beta chains from one specimen sequenced in a study of T cell responses to AZD1222 COVID-19 vaccine. Sequencing was performed with immunoSEQ multiplex PCR; in TCRdb, only in-frame clones are kept and a portion is missing. The data show 100,000 or so clones, with 88% seen just once and 7% to 10% held by the top ten. The specimen comprised peripheral blood, sampled on day 0 of AZD1222 vaccination. Receptor source: an adult in good health.

CDR3 sequence (DNA): TGTGCCAGCAGCTATGGTGGTAATGAGCAGTTCTTC. As protein: CASSYGGNEQFF. V usage is TRBV7-3 and J usage is TRBJ2-1; D not certain. CDR3 length: 12 amino acids. The V end lost 4 bases, the J end lost 7 bases, and 8 bases lay between the germline ends. The germline V gene encodes CDR1 SGHTA and CDR2 FQGTGA.

The rearrangement links TRBV5-1 to TRBJ1-3, with D possibly being TRBD1 (5 bases). Trimming cost V 2 bases and J 0 bases, with 12 bases left between them. The CDR3 spans 16 residues. Germline V lookup: CDR1 SGHRS, CDR2 YFSETQ. The CDR3 protein is CASSLRGVSSGNTIYF. In DNA form, the CDR3 reads TGCGCCAGCAGCTTACGGGGCGTAAGCTCTGGAAACACCATATATTTT. Together with reference TRBV5-1 and TRBJ1-3, the CDR3 gives the full variable domain: KAGVTQTPRYLIKTRGQQVTLSCSPISGHRSVSWYQQTPGQGLQFLFEYFSETQRNKGNFPGRFSGRQFSNSRSEMNVSTLELGDSALYLCASSLRGVSSGNTIYFGEGSWLTVV.

V usage is TRBV5-1 and J usage is TRBJ1-1, with D unclear. The CDR3 sequence is 14 residues long. Germline-derived CDR1 and CDR2 are SGHRS and YFSETQ. Trimming left V 0 bases short and J 1 base short, with 7 bases between. CDR3 region: CASSLETANTEAFF. The CDR3 DNA follows: TGCGCCAGCAGCTTGGAGACCGCGAACACTGAAGCTTTCTTT.

The chain is built from TRBV19 and TRBJ1-1, with a weak D call TRBD1 (6 bases). Trimming took 7 bases from V and 0 from J, leaving 15 bases between them. The CDR3 loop spans 15 amino acids. Germline assignment: CDR1 LNHDA and CDR2 SQIVND (reference sequence). CDR3 DNA: TGTGCCAGTATCTGGCAGGGGCCAATGAACACTGAAGCTTTCTTT. It specifies CASIWQGPMNTEAFF.

Here the CDR3 DNA reads TGTGCCAGCAGCCTTTGGACAGGGCCAGAGACCCAGTACTTC. This encodes CASSLWTGPETQYF. The genes are TRBV7-6 and TRBJ2-5; 8 positions match TRBD1. The ends lost 5 bases at V and 4 bases at J; junction bases unmatched: 6. CDR1 SGHVS and CDR2 FNYEAQ come from the germline V gene. The CDR3 has 14 residues.

The J gene is TRBJ2-1, the V gene TRBV4-2, with no clear D. V lost 5 bases and J lost 5, with 13 bases in between. The CDR3 covers 14 residues. Germline assignment: CDR1 LGHNA and CDR2 YNFKEQ. CDR3 nucleotides: TGTGCCAGCAGCTCAAGAACGACCGACAATGAGCAGTTCTTC. Translated, it gives CASSSRTTDNEQFF.

V and J are TRBV5-8 and TRBJ1-5; D is undetermined. The germline V gene encodes CDR1 SGHTS and CDR2 YDEGEE. The CDR3 spans 15 residues. Deletions cut 0 bases from V and 4 bases from J, with 11 bases between. CDR3 residues: CASSLVSMVNQPQHF. Written as DNA, the CDR3 is TGTGCCAGCAGCTTGGTTTCAATGGTAAATCAGCCCCAGCATTTT.

The chain links TRBV28 to TRBJ1-6; the D gene is possibly TRBD1 (6 bases). Looked up from germline, CDR1 is MDHEN and CDR2 is SYDVKM. Trimming left V 3 bases short and J 7 bases short, with 13 bases between. The CDR3 consists of 15 residues. CDR3 loop: CASSLGGARNSPLHF. The CDR3 DNA sequence: TGTGCCAGCAGTTTGGGGGGGGCGAGGAATTCACCCCTCCACTTT.

V usage is TRBV7-2 and J usage is TRBJ2-7; 11 bases align to TRBD2. The J segment lost 3 bases and the V segment lost 3 bases, leaving 10 bases of the junction unmatched. CDR1 SGHTA and CDR2 FQGNSA come from the germline V gene. The CDR3 totals 17 residues. The CDR3 sequence is CASSFGAGLAVYYEQYF. Written as DNA, the CDR3 is TGTGCCAGCAGCTTTGGGGCGGGACTAGCGGTCTACTACGAGCAGTACTTC. Combining the CDR3 with reference TRBV7-2 and TRBJ2-7 gives the whole variable domain GAGVSQSPSNKVTEKGKDVELRCDPISGHTALYWYRQSLGQGLEFLIYFQGNSAPDKSGLPSDRFSAERTGGSVSTLTIQRTQQEDSAVYLCASSFGAGLAVYYEQYFGPGTRLTVT.

The genes are TRBV30 and TRBJ2-5; 8 positions agree with TRBD2. J lost 4 bases, V lost 3 bases, and 4 bases had no gene match. The germline V gene has CDR1 GTSNPN and CDR2 SVGIG (reference sequence). This CDR3 spans 13 amino acids. The CDR3 nucleotides are TGTGCCTGGAGGATGACTAGCGTAGAGACCCAGTACTTC. It yields the protein CAWRMTSVETQYF.

The chain carries TRBV24-1 and TRBJ1-2, with TRBD1 as a possible D gene (5 bases). The V gene lost 4 bases and the J gene lost 2 bases, with 13 bases spanning the gap. Germline lookup yields CDR1 KGHDR and CDR2 SFDVKD. The CDR3 is 15 amino acids. The CDR3 coding sequence is TGTGCCACCAGTGACCCCGGGGGAGGGAACTATGGCTACACCTTC. Its translation: CATSDPGGGNYGYTF.

The chain couples TRBV9 to TRBJ1-6, with TRBD1 as a possible D gene (6 bases). Germline CDR1 is SGDLS and CDR2 is YYNGEE. Deletions cut 0 bases from V and 10 bases from J, with 11 bases between. The CDR3 contains 14 residues. In nucleotides, the CDR3 is TGTGCCAGCAGCGTAGCAGGGGCAGAGTCACCCCTCCACTTT. This gives the protein CASSVAGAESPLHF.

The chain is built from TRBV19 and TRBJ2-1, with 10 nucleotides matching TRBD1. This CDR3 region has 14 residues. Per the germline V gene, CDR1 is LNHDA and CDR2 is SQIVND (reference sequence). The ends lost 6 bases at V and 8 bases at J; junction bases unmatched: 7. CDR3 sequence reads: CASRGTGARDEQFF. As DNA, the CDR3 is TGTGCCAGTAGAGGGACAGGGGCTAGGGATGAGCAGTTCTTC.